This entry lists 14 T cell receptor beta chains sequenced from one sample in a study of T-cell memory formation after mild COVID-19. TCRdb re-called the 5' RACE reads with MiXCR, one entry per CDR3 protein. The data contain over 500,000 distinct CDR3 sequences, roughly a sixth of them singletons. Material for sequencing was PBMCs or a T cell subset sorted from them (not recorded which). The origin of the receptors is an adult woman who had mild COVID-19 (a few samples of this study predate the infection). Cell type and time point are not known.

This clonotype occurred a few times. This rearrangement joins TRBV5-1 to TRBJ2-2; D is uncertain. This CDR3 region has 14 residues. The ends were cut back, 0 bases at V and 1 base at J, with 4 bases in the middle. CDR1 is SGHRS, CDR2 YFSETQ, per germline. The CDR3 region is CASSLVQNTGELFF. CDR3 in DNA: TGCGCCAGCAGCTTGGTACAGAACACCGGGGAGCTGTTTTTT.

The chain employs TRBV6-5 and TRBJ2-7; 8 nucleotides line up with TRBD1. V dropped 4 bases and J dropped 3; count of bases not matched to a gene: 8. Germline loops: CDR1 MNHEY, CDR2 SVGAGI. This CDR3 contains 15 residues. Written as DNA, the CDR3 is TGTGCCAGCAGTTCTCCCCCCGACAGGGGCTACGAGCAGTACTTC. It specifies CASSSPPDRGYEQYF.

This chain joins TRBV3-1 and TRBJ2-7; no clear D gene. Germline values: CDR1 LGHDT, CDR2 YNNKEL (reference sequence). V was clipped by 1 base and J by 6 bases, with 10 bases between them. The CDR3 is made up of 13 amino acids. The CDR3 loop reads CASSQVTQGEQYF. The CDR3 DNA reads TGTGCCAGCAGCCAAGTCACCCAAGGCGAGCAGTACTTC.

The rearrangement uses TRBV24-1 and TRBJ2-1; TRBD2 is a possible D gene (6 bases). V lost 4 bases and J lost 2, with 8 bases in between. Germline V CDR1 and CDR2: KGHDR, SFDVKD. This CDR3 has 14 residues. The DNA for the CDR3 is TGTGCCACCAGTGACCCGGGGGCCTACAATGAGCAGTTCTTC. Its protein product is CATSDPGAYNEQFF.

The rearrangement joins TRBV5-6 to TRBJ2-7; D unresolved. The germline gives CDR1 SGHDT, CDR2 YYEEEE. Trimming left V 0 bases short and J 6 bases short, with 7 bases between. The CDR3 is made up of 12 amino acids. The CDR3 region has the DNA TGTGCCAGCAGCTTGGGGGTAAGCGAGCAGTACTTC. Translation gives CASSLGVSEQYF.

This clonotype was seen many times. The V gene is TRBV11-3, the J gene TRBJ2-3; 15 positions match TRBD2. CDR3 size: 15 residues. V was clipped by 4 bases and J by 8 bases; unmatched bases: 4. CDR1 and CDR2 (germline): SGHNT, YENEEA. In DNA form, the CDR3 reads TGTGCCAGCAGCTCCCGGACTAGCGGGAGGGGTACGCAGTATTTT. Protein: CASSSRTSGRGTQYF.

This clonotype was observed many times. J is TRBJ2-1 and V is TRBV5-6; 11 bases line up with TRBD2. J was trimmed by 4 bases and V by 3 bases; bases with no gene match: 6. The CDR3 sequence is 16 residues long. Per the germline V gene, CDR1 is SGHDT and CDR2 is YYEEEE. CDR3 loop: CASSSKRLAGYNEQFF. CDR3 bases: TGTGCCAGCAGCTCGAAGAGACTAGCGGGGTACAATGAGCAGTTCTTC.

This clonotype was seen many times. The chain employs TRBV29-1 and TRBJ2-4; possibly TRBD1 for D (6 bases). V shed 4 bases and J shed 0 bases, with 22 bases lying between them. The CDR3 contains 18 residues. CDR1 is SQVTM, CDR2 ANQGSEA, per germline. As DNA, the CDR3 is TGCAGCGTTGTCGAGGGGGTAAACCCCTACATAGCCAAAAACATTCAGTACTTC. This encodes CSVVEGVNPYIAKNIQYF.

This chain connects TRBV7-6 to TRBJ2-5, with D maybe TRBD1 (5 bases). The CDR3 sequence is 15 residues long. Trimming stripped 5 bases from V and 5 bases from J, with 18 bases between. The germline gives CDR1 SGHVS, CDR2 FNYEAQ. In DNA, the CDR3 is TGTGCCAGCAGCCCCAAACTCGGAAACAGGGAGACCCAGTACTTC. Protein: CASSPKLGNRETQYF.

V and J are TRBV29-1 and TRBJ1-1; D might be TRBD1 (5 bases). The V end was cut by 4 bases, the J end by 5 bases, with 11 bases between. The CDR3 totals 12 residues. Germline assignment: CDR1 SQVTM and CDR2 ANQGSEA. The CDR3 coding sequence is TGCAGCGTTGCCCAGGGTGGAACTGAAGCTTTCTTT. It specifies CSVAQGGTEAFF. The full variable domain, its missing parts supplied by reference TRBV29-1 and TRBJ1-1, is SAVISQKPSRDICQRGTSLTIQCQVDSQVTMMFWYRQQPGQSLTLIATANQGSEATYESGFVIDKFPISRPNLTFSTLTVSNMSPEDSSIYLCSVAQGGTEAFFGQGTRLTVV.

This clonotype was recorded a few times. The chain couples TRBV2 to TRBJ2-7, with 7 bases identical to TRBD2. Germline CDR1 is SNHLY and CDR2 is FYNNEI. The V gene end was trimmed by 6 bases and the J gene end by 3 bases; junction bases not matched to a gene: 5. The CDR3 is 13 amino acids. CDR3 loop: CASRGGLYYEQYF. For the CDR3, the DNA is TGTGCCAGCAGGGGGGGACTATACTACGAGCAGTACTTC.

This clonotype was detected many times. V usage is TRBV24-1 and J usage is TRBJ2-1; 10 bases are shared with TRBD2. The V gene end was trimmed by 0 bases and the J gene end by 6 bases; junction bases not matched to a gene: 7. This CDR3 region has 17 residues. Germline CDR1 is KGHDR and CDR2 is SFDVKD. CDR3 amino acids: CATSDLHASGRLNEQFF. In nucleotides, the CDR3 is TGTGCCACCAGTGATTTGCATGCTAGCGGGAGACTCAATGAGCAGTTCTTC.

The chain has TRBV18 and TRBJ2-5; D might be TRBD2 (5 bases). The CDR3 contains 14 residues. Germline V gene sequence: CDR1 KGHSH, CDR2 LQKENI. V was clipped by 10 bases and J by 1 base, with 16 bases between them. CDR3 residues: CATGKTTPQETQYF. In DNA, the CDR3 is TGTGCCACCGGGAAGACTACTCCCCAAGAGACCCAGTACTTC.

The rearrangement joins TRBV6-2 or TRBV6-3 to TRBJ1-1; D is unresolved. The germline V gene encodes CDR1 MNHEY and CDR2 SVGEGT. CDR3 length: 12 amino acids. With 0 bases removed from V and 5 bases from J, the gap between germline ends came to 4 bases. Here the CDR3 reads CASSYSRTEAFF. Written as DNA, the CDR3 is TGTGCCAGCAGTTACTCGAGGACTGAAGCTTTCTTT.